Presented here are 3 T cell receptor beta chains from one specimen sequenced in a study of blood T cell repertoires in COVID-19. TCRdb's copy holds only in-frame clones and misses some; the assay was immunoSEQ multiplex PCR. The sample comprises around 100,000 clones, 80% to 90% of which are singletons, and 3.5% rests with the top ten. Sequencing was carried out using peripheral blood. The receptor set was obtained from a woman aged 55-70 years with acute or convalescent COVID-19.

The chain joins TRBV12-3 or TRBV12-4 to TRBJ1-1; no clear D gene. V was trimmed by 7 bases and J by 3 bases, leaving 12 bases between them. This CDR3 has 13 amino acids. The CDR3 is CASNLDSYTEAFF. The DNA of the CDR3 is TGTGCCAGCAATCTTGACTCTTACACTGAAGCTTTCTTT.

This clone is a singleton in its sample. The V gene is TRBV2, the J gene TRBJ2-1; 7 positions match TRBD2. The CDR3 consists of 16 residues. Germline values: CDR1 SNHLY, CDR2 FYNNEI. Trimming took 3 bases from V and 4 from J; bases not matched to a gene: 9. In DNA, the CDR3 is TGTGCCAGCAGTGATGGTCAGTGGGAGGGATACAATGAGCAGTTCTTC. This codes for CASSDGQWEGYNEQFF.

This clone was counted once. V and J are TRBV7-2 and TRBJ2-5; D is unclear. The CDR3 consists of 14 residues. V was cut by 5 bases and J by 4 bases, with 14 bases left in between. Per the germline V gene, CDR1 is SGHTA and CDR2 is FQGNSA. The CDR3 coding sequence is TGTGCCAGCAGCCCCGTGAGTTTCGCAGAGACCCAGTACTTC. Translation: CASSPVSFAETQYF. The whole variable domain, filled in from reference TRBV7-2 and TRBJ2-5, reads GAGVSQSPSNKVTEKGKDVELRCDPISGHTALYWYRQSLGQGLEFLIYFQGNSAPDKSGLPSDRFSAERTGGSVSTLTIQRTQQEDSAVYLCASSPVSFAETQYFGPGTRLLVL.